This T cell receptor (beta chain) was observed in a study of blood T cell repertoires in COVID-19. Across the study: Collection of acute and convalescent COVID-19 samples took place in the United States, Italy and Spain. PBMCs, B-cell-depleted T cells, or T cells were the source of the cDNA or gDNA that made up the material.

Looked up from germline, CDR1 is SGHRS and CDR2 is YFSETQ. V was clipped by 0 bases and J by 5 bases, with 12 bases between them. This CDR3 region has 15 residues. Original analysis: Scientists estimated how many nucleated cells there were by amplifying reference gene primers. The protocol was immunoSEQ multiplex PCR, while the TCRdb copy is restricted to in-frame clones and leaves out a portion. The V and J calls and clone size were taken over from that table, and D and trimming were inferred from the DNA. The table has around 170,000 clones, over 80% seen once. Sequenced sample: peripheral blood. The TCR sequence derives from a woman aged 40 to 50 with acute or convalescent COVID-19. This chain links TRBV5-1 with TRBJ2-1; the D gene is possibly TRBD1 (6 bases). This CDR3 is CASSLVGTFNNEQFF. The CDR3 region has the DNA TGCGCCAGCAGCTTGGTCGGGACATTCAACAATGAGCAGTTCTTC.